This T cell receptor beta chain was sequenced for a study of cytomegalovirus exposure and HLA in healthy donors. The PCR was carried out with 60 Vbeta primers and 13 Jbeta primers. The repertoire was sequenced with immunoSEQ multiplex PCR; TCRdb's copy has only in-frame clones and lacks some. Of roughly 190,000 clones in the sample, 75% to 85% were seen once. Unrecorded immune exposures were likely, despite nominal health at sampling. Trimming cost V 2 bases and J 5 bases, with 13 bases left between them. CDR3 length: 14 residues. Germline V gene sequence: CDR1 SEHNR, CDR2 FQNEAQ (reference sequence).

The rearrangement joins TRBV7-9 to TRBJ2-7; maybe TRBD2 (5 bases). Sequenced: PBMCs. The receptor's source is a girl aged 5 to 17 in good health and CMV-seropositive. The CDR3 reads CASSLSGRAHEQYF. CDR3 bases: TGTGCCAGCAGCTTATCGGGAAGGGCCCACGAGCAGTACTTC.